A selection of T cell receptor beta chains follows, all from one sample in a study of blood T cell repertoires in COVID-19. TCRdb keeps only in-frame clones here, not all; method: immunoSEQ multiplex PCR. The data show about 120,000 clones, 70% to 90% seen once. Sequenced sample: peripheral blood. All receptors come from a man under 40 with acute or convalescent COVID-19. The CDR3 runs from the conserved cysteine through the conserved F or W. The D gene is left open where the match is weak. Clone size is given for some rows only: seen once, a few or many times, or a class if the clone is expanded.

cdr3_length	v_call	j_call	clone_size	d_call	cdr3_nt	cdr3_aa
15	TRBV7-6	TRBJ1-1	-	TRBD1	TGTGCCAGCAGCTTAGAGACAGGGAAAAGGACTGAAGCTTTCTTT	CASSLETGKRTEAFF
15	TRBV29-1	TRBJ1-5	-	TRBD1	TGCAGCGTTAGGACAGGGCAAAATAGCAATCAGCCCCAGCATTTT	CSVRTGQNSNQPQHF
16	TRBV7-8	TRBJ1-6	-	TRBD1	TGTGCCAGCAGCTTAGTTTCTCAGGGGGCGTCTTCACCCCTCCACTTT	CASSLVSQGASSPLHF
14	TRBV4-1	TRBJ1-1	-	-	TGCGCCAGCAGCCAAAGCTACGGGAACACTGAAGCTTTCTTT	CASSQSYGNTEAFF
12	TRBV25-1	TRBJ1-2	once	-	TGTGCCAGCAGTGATCAGATCCGTGGCTACACCTTC	CASSDQIRGYTF
16	TRBV6-2/TRBV6-3	TRBJ1-5	many	-	TGTGCCAGCCGCCGGGGAGGGCCCCTGAGCAATCAGCCCCAGCATTTT	CASRRGGPLSNQPQHF
11	TRBV5-1	TRBJ1-1	-	-	TGCGCCAGCAAGGAGGACACTGAAGCTTTCTTT	CASKEDTEAFF
18	TRBV10-3	TRBJ2-5	-	TRBD1	TGTGCCATCAGTGCCCTACCTCAGGACAGGGGGGTCCAAGAGACCCAGTACTTC	CAISALPQDRGVQETQYF
15	TRBV30	TRBJ2-1	-	TRBD2	TGTGCCTGGAGTGTGGATAGCGGGAGCGGCAATGAGCAGTTCTTC	CAWSVDSGSGNEQFF
14	TRBV7-2	TRBJ2-7	-	-	TGTGCCAGCAGCTCTGTTGGGAGCTTAGGGGAGCAGTACTTC	CASSSVGSLGEQYF
14	TRBV29-1	TRBJ1-3	-	-	TGCAGCGTTGGATACAGGAGCGGGGGTAACACCATATATTTT	CSVGYRSGGNTIYF
11	TRBV30	TRBJ1-4	-	-	TGTGCCTGGAGTGTATCGGCGGCTACTAAGTTT	CAWSVSAATKF
16	TRBV19	TRBJ1-5	-	-	TGTGCCAGTAGTAATCCTAGAGCCGTAAGCAATCAGCCCCAGCATTTT	CASSNPRAVSNQPQHF
13	TRBV6-6	TRBJ2-1	-	-	TGTGCCAGCCGCGGGTTAGGATACAATGAGCAGTTCTTC	CASRGLGYNEQFF
12	TRBV2	TRBJ1-5	-	-	TGTGCCAGCAGAGGGGTTGGGCAGCCCCAGCATTTT	CASRGVGQPQHF
11	TRBV6-6	TRBJ1-1	-	-	TGTGCCAGCAGTTTGACTGCTGAAGCTTTCTTT	CASSLTAEAFF
14	TRBV18	TRBJ1-3	-	-	TGTGCCAGCTCACCAAACTCACTTGGAAACACCATATATTTT	CASSPNSLGNTIYF
13	TRBV25-1	TRBJ1-6	-	-	TGTGCCAGCAGTGAGGGTGGGAGAAGCACCCTCCACTTT	CASSEGGRSTLHF
15	TRBV7-2	TRBJ2-5	-	TRBD2	TGTGCCAGCAGCCCGACACGGACTAGCGGGGAGACCCAGTACTTC	CASSPTRTSGETQYF
16	TRBV3-1/TRBV3-2	TRBJ2-1	-	TRBD2	TGTGCCAGCAGCATCGGGACTAGCGGACTATACAATGAGCAGTTCTTC	CASSIGTSGLYNEQFF
15	TRBV28	TRBJ1-3	-	-	TGTGCCAGCCTAGGATCATTTATAAACGGAAACACCATATATTTT	CASLGSFINGNTIYF
17	TRBV7-8	TRBJ2-1	-	TRBD1	TGTGCCAGCAGCTTTACAACAGGGGACCCTTCCTACAATGAGCAGTTCTTC	CASSFTTGDPSYNEQFF
16	TRBV7-2	TRBJ2-1	-	TRBD2	TGTGCCAGCAGCTTTGTCGCGGGGACTAGCGAAAATGAGCAGTTCTTC	CASSFVAGTSENEQFF
12	TRBV3-1/TRBV3-2	TRBJ1-1	-	-	TGTGCCAGCAGCCACAGGGACACTGAAGCTTTCTTT	CASSHRDTEAFF
16	TRBV18	TRBJ2-3	-	TRBD1	TGTGCCAGCTCACCAGGGACAGGGGCCCTCACAGATACGCAGTATTTT	CASSPGTGALTDTQYF
14	TRBV19	TRBJ1-1	-	TRBD1	TGTGCCAGTAGTGACACAGGGGGGTCCACTGAAGCTTTCTTT	CASSDTGGSTEAFF
16	TRBV19	TRBJ1-4	-	TRBD1	TGTGCCAGTAGTTTCTCCGGGACAGATGGTGATGAAAAACTGTTTTTT	CASSFSGTDGDEKLFF
14	TRBV2	TRBJ2-1	-	TRBD2	TGTGCCAGCAGTGAAGCGGCGGCGGGAGGGGAGCAGTTCTTC	CASSEAAAGGEQFF
14	TRBV10-3	TRBJ1-5	-	-	TGTGCCATCAGTGAATCTCCGGGGGGTCAGCCCCAGCATTTT	CAISESPGGQPQHF
16	TRBV27	TRBJ1-6	-	TRBD1	TGTGCCAGCAGTTGGGCGACAGGGGCGCCCAATTCACCCCTCCACTTT	CASSWATGAPNSPLHF
13	TRBV29-1	TRBJ1-2	-	TRBD1	TGCAGCGTTGTAGGGGACAGGGGTCTTGGCTACACCTTC	CSVVGDRGLGYTF
15	TRBV14	TRBJ1-2	few	TRBD1	TGTGCCAGCAGCCAGGACAGGGGTCCACACTATGGCTACACCTTC	CASSQDRGPHYGYTF
12	TRBV6-6	TRBJ2-2	-	-	TGTGCCAGCAGTTACGAGTCCGGGGAGCTGTTTTTT	CASSYESGELFF
15	TRBV6-2/TRBV6-3	TRBJ2-7	-	TRBD1	TGTGCCAGCAGTTACGTGGGCGCAGGGGGTCACGAGCAGTACTTC	CASSYVGAGGHEQYF
15	TRBV4-3	TRBJ1-1	-	-	TGCGCCAGCAGCTTGGAGTGGCCGCCGAACACTGAAGCTTTCTTT	CASSLEWPPNTEAFF
16	TRBV14	TRBJ2-1	-	TRBD2	TGTGCCAGCAGCCAAGGATTGTCTAGCGGTAACAATGAGCAGTTCTTC	CASSQGLSSGNNEQFF
15	TRBV30	TRBJ1-2	-	-	TGTGCCTCTACCCGGGACATAGAGATTTTGTATGGCTACACCTTC	CASTRDIEILYGYTF
15	TRBV9	TRBJ1-1	once	-	TGTGCCAGCAGCGTAGTTCAGGGCGTGAACACTGAAGCTTTCTTT	CASSVVQGVNTEAFF
15	TRBV6-1	TRBJ2-1	-	TRBD2	TGTGCCAGCAGTGAAAGGCTAGCGGTCTACAATGAGCAGTTCTTC	CASSERLAVYNEQFF
14	TRBV7-2	TRBJ2-7	-	TRBD1	TGTGCCAGCAGCTCCCGACAGGGTTCCCACGAGCAGTACTTC	CASSSRQGSHEQYF
13	TRBV10-3	TRBJ2-3	-	TRBD1	TGTGCCATCACCAGACAGGGGTCAGATACGCAGTATTTT	CAITRQGSDTQYF
16	TRBV6-5	TRBJ2-5	-	TRBD2	TGTGCCAGCAGTTACTTTAGCGGGGGGGCCCACGAGACCCAGTACTTC	CASSYFSGGAHETQYF
13	TRBV9	TRBJ1-1	-	-	TGTGCCAGCAGCGTAGACAGGAACACTGAAGCTTTCTTT	CASSVDRNTEAFF
16	TRBV18	TRBJ2-7	-	TRBD1	TGTGCCAGCTCACCTCCCGGGACAGGTAATCCCTACGAGCAGTACTTC	CASSPPGTGNPYEQYF